This T cell receptor beta chain was recovered during a study of shared clonotypes between healthy human individuals. Deletions cut 5 bases from V and 11 bases from J, with 12 bases between. The CDR3 sequence is 11 residues long. Germline lookup yields CDR1 SGHAT and CDR2 FQNNGV. The assay was immunoSEQ multiplex PCR, and TCRdb's table has in-frame clones only and misses some. This sample carries about 490,000 clones, roughly four fifths of them seen once, and the ten largest clones take about an eighth. The study used about 100 million PBMCs per unsorted sample for genomic DNA. This clone has a single count.

The gene calls are TRBV11-2 and TRBJ1-1; D is uncertain. The sequencing input was PBMCs. The TCR originated in a woman aged 40 to 55 in good health. Some clones in this sample may be carry-over from other donors' samples. DNA of the CDR3: TGTGCCAGCAGCAAGAACCGGGTGGCTTTCTTT. This translates into CASSKNRVAFF.